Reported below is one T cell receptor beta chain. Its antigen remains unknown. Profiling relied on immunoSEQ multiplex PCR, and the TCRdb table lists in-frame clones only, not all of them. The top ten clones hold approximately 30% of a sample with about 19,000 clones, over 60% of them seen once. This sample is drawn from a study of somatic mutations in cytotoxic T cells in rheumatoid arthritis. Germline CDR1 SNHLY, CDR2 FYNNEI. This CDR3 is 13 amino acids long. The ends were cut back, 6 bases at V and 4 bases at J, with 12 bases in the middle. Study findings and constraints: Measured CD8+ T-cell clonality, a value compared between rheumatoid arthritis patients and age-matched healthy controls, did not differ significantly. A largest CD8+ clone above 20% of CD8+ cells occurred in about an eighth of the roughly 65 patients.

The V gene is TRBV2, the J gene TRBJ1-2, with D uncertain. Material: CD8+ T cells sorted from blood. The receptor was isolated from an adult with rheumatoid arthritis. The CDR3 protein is CASSDDNLYGYTF. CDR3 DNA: TGTGCCAGCAGCGATGACAACCTCTATGGCTACACCTTC.